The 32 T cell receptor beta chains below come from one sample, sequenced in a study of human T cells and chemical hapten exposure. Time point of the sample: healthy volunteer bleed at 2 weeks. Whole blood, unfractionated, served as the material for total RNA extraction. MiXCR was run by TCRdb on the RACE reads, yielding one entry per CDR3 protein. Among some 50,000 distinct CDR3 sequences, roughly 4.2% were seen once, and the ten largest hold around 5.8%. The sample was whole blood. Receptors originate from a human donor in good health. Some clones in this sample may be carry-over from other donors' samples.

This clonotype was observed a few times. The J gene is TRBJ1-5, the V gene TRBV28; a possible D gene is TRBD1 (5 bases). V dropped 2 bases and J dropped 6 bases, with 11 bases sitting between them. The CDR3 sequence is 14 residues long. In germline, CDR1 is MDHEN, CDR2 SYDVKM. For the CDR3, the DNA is TGTGCCAGCAGTTTAATGGGGGGAGGTCAGCCCCAGCATTTT. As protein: CASSLMGGGQPQHF.

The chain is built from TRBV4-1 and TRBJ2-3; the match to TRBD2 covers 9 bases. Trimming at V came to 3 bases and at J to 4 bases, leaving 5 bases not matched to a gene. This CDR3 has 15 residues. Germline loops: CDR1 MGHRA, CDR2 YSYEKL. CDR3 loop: CASSHLSGSADTQYF. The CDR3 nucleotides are TGCGCCAGCAGCCACCTTAGCGGGAGTGCAGATACGCAGTATTTT.

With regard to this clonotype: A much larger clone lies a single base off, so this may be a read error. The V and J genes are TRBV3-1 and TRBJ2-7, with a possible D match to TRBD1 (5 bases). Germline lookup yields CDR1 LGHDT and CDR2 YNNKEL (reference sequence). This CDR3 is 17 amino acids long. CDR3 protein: CASSQVGQARRQDDQYF. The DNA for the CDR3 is TGTGCCAGCAGCCAAGTGGGGCAAGCAAGAAGGCAGGACGATCAGTACTTC.

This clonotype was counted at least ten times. The CDR3 DNA follows: TGTGCCAGCAGTTTACGGCAGGGGTGGTCCTATGGCTACACCTTC. This codes for CASSLRQGWSYGYTF. The V and J genes are TRBV28 and TRBJ1-2; maybe TRBD1 (6 bases). Germline-derived CDR1 and CDR2 are MDHEN and SYDVKM. CDR3 length equals 15 residues. Trimming shortened V by 2 bases and J by 4 bases, and 14 bases separated the two germline ends.

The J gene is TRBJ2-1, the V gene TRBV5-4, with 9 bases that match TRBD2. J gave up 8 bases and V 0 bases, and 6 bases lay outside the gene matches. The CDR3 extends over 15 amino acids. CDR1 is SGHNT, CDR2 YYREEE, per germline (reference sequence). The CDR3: CASSLVGGRGDEQFF. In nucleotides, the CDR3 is TGTGCCAGCAGCTTGGTTGGCGGGAGGGGCGATGAGCAGTTCTTC.

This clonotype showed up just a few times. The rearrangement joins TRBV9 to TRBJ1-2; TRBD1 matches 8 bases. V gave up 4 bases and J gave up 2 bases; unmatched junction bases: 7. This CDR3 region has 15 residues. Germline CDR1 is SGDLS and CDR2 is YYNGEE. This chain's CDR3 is CASSPPTGANYGYTF. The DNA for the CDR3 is TGTGCCAGCAGCCCGCCGACAGGGGCGAACTATGGCTACACCTTC.

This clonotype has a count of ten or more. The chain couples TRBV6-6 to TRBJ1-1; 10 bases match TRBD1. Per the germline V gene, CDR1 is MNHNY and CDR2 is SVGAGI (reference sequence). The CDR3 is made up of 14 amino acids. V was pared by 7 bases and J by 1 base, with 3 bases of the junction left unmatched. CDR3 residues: CASKGQGPNTEAFF. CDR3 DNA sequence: TGTGCCAGCAAGGGACAGGGGCCGAACACTGAAGCTTTCTTT.

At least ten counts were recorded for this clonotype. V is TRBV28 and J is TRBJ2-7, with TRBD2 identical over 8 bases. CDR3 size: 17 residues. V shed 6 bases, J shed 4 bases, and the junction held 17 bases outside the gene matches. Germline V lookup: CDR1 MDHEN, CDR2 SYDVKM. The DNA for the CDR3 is TGTGCCAGCAGCCCAGGGAGCGGGGGAGAAGGGGGTTACGAGCAGTACTTC. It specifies CASSPGSGGEGGYEQYF.

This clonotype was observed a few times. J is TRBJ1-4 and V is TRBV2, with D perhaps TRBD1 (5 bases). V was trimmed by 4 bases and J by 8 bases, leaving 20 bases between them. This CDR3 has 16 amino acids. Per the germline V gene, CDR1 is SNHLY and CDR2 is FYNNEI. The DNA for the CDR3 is TGTGCCAGCAGTGGGCCACTGAGGGGCCAAGGGGAAAAACTGTTTTTT. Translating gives CASSGPLRGQGEKLFF.

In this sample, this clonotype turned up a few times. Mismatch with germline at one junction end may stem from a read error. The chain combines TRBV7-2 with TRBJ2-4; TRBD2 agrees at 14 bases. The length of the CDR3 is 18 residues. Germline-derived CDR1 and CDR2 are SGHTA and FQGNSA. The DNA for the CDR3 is TGTGCCAGCAGCCCTAGGGGGGGACTAGCGGGAGCCCAAAACATTCAGTACTTC. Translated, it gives CASSPRGGLAGAQNIQYF.

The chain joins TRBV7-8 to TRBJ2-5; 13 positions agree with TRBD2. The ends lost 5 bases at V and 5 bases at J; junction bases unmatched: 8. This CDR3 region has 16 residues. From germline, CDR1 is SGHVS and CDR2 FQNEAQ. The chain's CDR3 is CASSTWTSGSRETQYF. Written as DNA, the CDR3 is TGTGCCAGCAGCACCTGGACTAGCGGGAGCAGGGAGACCCAGTACTTC.

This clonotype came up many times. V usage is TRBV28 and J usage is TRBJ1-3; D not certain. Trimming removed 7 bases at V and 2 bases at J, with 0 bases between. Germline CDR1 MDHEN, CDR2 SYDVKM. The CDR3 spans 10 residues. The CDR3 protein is CASTGNTIYF. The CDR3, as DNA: TGTGCCAGCACTGGAAACACCATATATTTT.

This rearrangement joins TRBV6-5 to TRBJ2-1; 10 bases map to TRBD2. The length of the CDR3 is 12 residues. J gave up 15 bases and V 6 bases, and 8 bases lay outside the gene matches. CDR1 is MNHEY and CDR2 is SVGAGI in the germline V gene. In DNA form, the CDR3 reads TGTGCCAGCAGCCCTAGCGGGAGTAGGCCGTTCTTC. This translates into CASSPSGSRPFF.

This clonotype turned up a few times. The CDR3 loop reads CASSYPQGSGANVLTF. The CDR3 DNA reads as TGTGCCAGCAGCTACCCCCAGGGCTCTGGGGCCAACGTCCTGACTTTC. V gene TRBV5-6 combines with J gene TRBJ2-6; possible D gene TRBD1, 5 bases. CDR1 is SGHDT, CDR2 YYEEEE, per germline. V was trimmed by 3 bases and J by 0 bases, leaving 10 bases between them. CDR3 length equals 16 residues.

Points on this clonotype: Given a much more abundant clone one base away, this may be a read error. The CDR3 region has the DNA TGCGCCGGCAGTGAGTCCCTAATGCCTAACACGCAGTATTTT. It is translated as CAGSESLMPNTQYF. The gene calls are TRBV10-1 and TRBJ2-3; no clear D gene. Germline-derived CDR1 and CDR2 are WNHNN and SYGVQD (reference sequence). The CDR3 loop spans 14 amino acids.

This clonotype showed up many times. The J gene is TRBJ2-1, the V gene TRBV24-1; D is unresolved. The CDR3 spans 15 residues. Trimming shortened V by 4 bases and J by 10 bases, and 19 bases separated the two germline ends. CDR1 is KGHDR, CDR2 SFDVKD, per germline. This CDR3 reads CATSEGRSPRPEQFF. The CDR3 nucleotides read TGTGCCACCAGTGAGGGCCGCTCCCCACGTCCCGAGCAGTTCTTC.

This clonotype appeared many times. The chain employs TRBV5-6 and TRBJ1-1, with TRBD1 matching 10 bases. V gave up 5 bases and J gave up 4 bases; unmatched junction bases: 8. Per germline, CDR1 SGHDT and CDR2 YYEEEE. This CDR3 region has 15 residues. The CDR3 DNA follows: TGTGCCAGCAGTCCGACAGGGGGCGTTGGCACTGAAGCTTTCTTT. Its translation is CASSPTGGVGTEAFF. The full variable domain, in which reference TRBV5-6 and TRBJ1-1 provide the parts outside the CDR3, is DAGVTQSPTHLIKTRGQQVTLRCSPKSGHDTVSWYQQALGQGPQFIFQYYEEEERQRGNFPDRFSGHQFPNYSSELNVNALLLGDSALYLCASSPTGGVGTEAFFGQGTRLTVV.

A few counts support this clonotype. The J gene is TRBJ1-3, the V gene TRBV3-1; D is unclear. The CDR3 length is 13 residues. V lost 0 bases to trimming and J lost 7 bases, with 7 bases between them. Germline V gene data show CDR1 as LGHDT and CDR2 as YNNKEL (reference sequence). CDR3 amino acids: CASSQDRWNTIYF. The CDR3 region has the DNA TGTGCCAGCAGCCAAGATCGGTGGAACACCATATATTTT.

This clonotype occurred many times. CDR3 sequence (DNA): TGCAGCGCCGTAGTGGAGACCCAGTACTTC. This encodes CSAVVETQYF. This rearrangement joins TRBV29-1 to TRBJ2-5; D gene ambiguous. CDR1 and CDR2 from the germline V gene are SQVTM and ANQGSEA. The CDR3 contains 10 residues. V lost 7 bases and J 5 bases, leaving 8 bases between the germline ends. The full variable domain, completed using reference TRBV29-1 and TRBJ2-5, is SAVISQKPSRDICQRGTSLTIQCQVDSQVTMMFWYRQQPGQSLTLIATANQGSEATYESGFVIDKFPISRPNLTFSTLTVSNMSPEDSSIYLCSAVVETQYFGPGTRLLVL.

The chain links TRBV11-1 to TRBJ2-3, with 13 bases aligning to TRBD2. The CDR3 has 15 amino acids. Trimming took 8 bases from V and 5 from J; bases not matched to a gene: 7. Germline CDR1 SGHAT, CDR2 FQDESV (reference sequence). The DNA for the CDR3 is TGTGCCAGCTCCCCCACTAGCGGGAGGGGAGATACGCAGTATTTT. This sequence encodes CASSPTSGRGDTQYF.

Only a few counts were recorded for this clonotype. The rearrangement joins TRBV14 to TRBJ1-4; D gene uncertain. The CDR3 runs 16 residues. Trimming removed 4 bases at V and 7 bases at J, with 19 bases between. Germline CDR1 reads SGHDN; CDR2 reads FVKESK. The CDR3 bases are TGTGCCAGCAGCCGATCTAGGGCGTCCCGCAGTGAAAAACTGTTTTTT. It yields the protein CASSRSRASRSEKLFF.

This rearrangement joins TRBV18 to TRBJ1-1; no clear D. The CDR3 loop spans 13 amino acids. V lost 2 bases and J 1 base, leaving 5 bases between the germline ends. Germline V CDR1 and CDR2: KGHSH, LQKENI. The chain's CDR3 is CASSPKQNTEAFF. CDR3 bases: TGTGCCAGCTCACCAAAACAGAACACTGAAGCTTTCTTT.

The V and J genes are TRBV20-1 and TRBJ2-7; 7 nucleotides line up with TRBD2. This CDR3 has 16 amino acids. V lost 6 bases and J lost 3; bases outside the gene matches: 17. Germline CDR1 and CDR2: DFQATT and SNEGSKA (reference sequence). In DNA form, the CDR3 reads TGCAGTGCCCAAGCGGGAATTACAAGACTTGGCTACGAGCAGTACTTC. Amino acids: CSAQAGITRLGYEQYF.

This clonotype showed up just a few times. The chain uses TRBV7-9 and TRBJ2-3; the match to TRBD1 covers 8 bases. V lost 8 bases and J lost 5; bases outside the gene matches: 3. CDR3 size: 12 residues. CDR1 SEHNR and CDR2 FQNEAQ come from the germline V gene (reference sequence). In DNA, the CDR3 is TGTGCCAGCCAGGGGGCAAGAGATACGCAGTATTTT. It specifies CASQGARDTQYF.

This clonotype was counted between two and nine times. CDR3 bases: TGTGCCAGCAGCTTAGCCCCCCTAGCGGGAGCTGGGGCCAACGTCCTGACTTTC. It encodes CASSLAPLAGAGANVLTF. The chain couples TRBV7-8 to TRBJ2-6; 10 bases fit TRBD2. Trimming took 0 bases from V and 2 from J; bases not matched to a gene: 4. The CDR3 runs to 18 residues. Germline CDR1 SGHVS, CDR2 FQNEAQ.

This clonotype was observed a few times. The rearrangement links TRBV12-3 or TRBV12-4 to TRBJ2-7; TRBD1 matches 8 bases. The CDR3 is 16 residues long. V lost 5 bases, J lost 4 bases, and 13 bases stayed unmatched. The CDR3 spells CASSLNLGQVTYEQYF. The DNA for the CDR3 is TGTGCCAGCAGTCTTAACCTGGGACAGGTAACGTACGAGCAGTACTTC.

DNA of the CDR3: TGTGCCAGCTCAACGGGGACAGGGGGAAACACTGAAGCTTTCTTT. Amino acids: CASSTGTGGNTEAFF. The chain joins TRBV18 to TRBJ1-1, with 11 bases lining up with TRBD1. After removal of 5 bases from V and 2 bases from J, the junction contained 4 bases not matched to a gene. The CDR3 spans 15 residues. Germline V lookup: CDR1 KGHSH, CDR2 LQKENI.

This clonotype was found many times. CDR3 coding DNA: TGCAGCGTTCCAGGACTAGCGGGCGGTGAGCAGTTCTTC. Its protein is CSVPGLAGGEQFF. The V call is TRBV29-1, the J call TRBJ2-1, with TRBD2 matching 11 bases. J gave up 9 bases and V 5 bases, and 6 bases lay outside the gene matches. The germline gives CDR1 SQVTM, CDR2 ANQGSEA. This CDR3 region has 13 residues.

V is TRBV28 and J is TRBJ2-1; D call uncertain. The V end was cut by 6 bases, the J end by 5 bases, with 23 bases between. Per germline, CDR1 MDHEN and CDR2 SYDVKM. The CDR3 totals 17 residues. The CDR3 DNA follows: TGTGCCAGCAGCCCCCAAAATCGCGGTCTCGGCGACAATGAGCAGTTCTTC. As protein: CASSPQNRGLGDNEQFF.

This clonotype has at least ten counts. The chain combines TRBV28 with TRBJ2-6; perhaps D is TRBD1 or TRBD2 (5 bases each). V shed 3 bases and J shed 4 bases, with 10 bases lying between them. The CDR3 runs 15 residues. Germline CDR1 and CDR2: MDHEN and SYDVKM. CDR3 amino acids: CASSFSGTGANVLTF. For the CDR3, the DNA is TGTGCCAGCAGTTTCTCAGGGACCGGGGCCAACGTCCTGACTTTC.

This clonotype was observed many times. The CDR3 sequence: CASSEKGLGTEAFF. CDR3 sequence (DNA): TGTGCCAGCAGTGAAAAGGGCCTGGGCACTGAAGCTTTCTTT. This chain connects TRBV2 to TRBJ1-1; D unclear. From germline, CDR1 is SNHLY and CDR2 FYNNEI. Trimming shortened V by 2 bases and J by 4 bases, and 11 bases separated the two germline ends. The CDR3 totals 14 residues.

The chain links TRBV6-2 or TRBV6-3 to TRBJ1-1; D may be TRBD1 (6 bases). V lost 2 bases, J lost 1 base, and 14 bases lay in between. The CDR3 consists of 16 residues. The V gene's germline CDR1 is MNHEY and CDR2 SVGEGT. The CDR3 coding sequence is TGTGCCAGCAGTTACGGGTCTTTAGGGGGGAACACTGAAGCTTTCTTT. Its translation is CASSYGSLGGNTEAFF.